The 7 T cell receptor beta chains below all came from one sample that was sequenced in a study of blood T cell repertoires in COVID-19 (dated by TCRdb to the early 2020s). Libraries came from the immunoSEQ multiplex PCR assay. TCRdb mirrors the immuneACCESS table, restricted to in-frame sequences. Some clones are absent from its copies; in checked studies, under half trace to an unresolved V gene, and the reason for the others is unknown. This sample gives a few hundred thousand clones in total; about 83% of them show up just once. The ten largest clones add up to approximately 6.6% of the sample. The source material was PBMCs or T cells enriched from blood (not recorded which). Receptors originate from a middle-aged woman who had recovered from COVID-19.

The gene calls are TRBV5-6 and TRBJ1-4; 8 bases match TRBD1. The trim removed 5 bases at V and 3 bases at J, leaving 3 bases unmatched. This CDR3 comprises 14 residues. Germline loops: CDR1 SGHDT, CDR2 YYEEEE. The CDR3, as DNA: TGTGCCAGCAGAAGGACAGGGTCTAATGAAAAACTGTTTTTT. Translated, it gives CASRRTGSNEKLFF. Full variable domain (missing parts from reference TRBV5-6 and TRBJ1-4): DAGVTQSPTHLIKTRGQQVTLRCSPKSGHDTVSWYQQALGQGPQFIFQYYEEEERQRGNFPDRFSGHQFPNYSSELNVNALLLGDSALYLCASRRTGSNEKLFFGSGTQLSVL.

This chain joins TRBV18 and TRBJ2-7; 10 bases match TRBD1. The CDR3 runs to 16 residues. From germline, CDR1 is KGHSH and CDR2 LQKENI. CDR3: CASSPLAEGDRGEQYV. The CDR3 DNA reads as TGTGCCAGCTCGCCACTTGCCGAGGGGGACAGGGGTGAGCAGTACGTC.

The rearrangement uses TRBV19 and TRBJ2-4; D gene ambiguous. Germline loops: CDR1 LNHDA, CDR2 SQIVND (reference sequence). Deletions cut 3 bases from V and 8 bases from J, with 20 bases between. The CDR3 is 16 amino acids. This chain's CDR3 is CASSIPRGRSRDIQYF. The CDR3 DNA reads TGTGCCAGTAGTATCCCGCGCGGCCGTAGTAGAGACATTCAGTACTTC.

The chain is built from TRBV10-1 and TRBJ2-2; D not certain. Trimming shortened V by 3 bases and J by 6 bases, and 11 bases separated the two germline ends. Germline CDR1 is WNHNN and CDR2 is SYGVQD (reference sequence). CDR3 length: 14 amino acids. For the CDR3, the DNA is TGCGCCAGCAGTGACAACTTCCCCTCCGGGGAGCTGTTTTTT. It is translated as CASSDNFPSGELFF.

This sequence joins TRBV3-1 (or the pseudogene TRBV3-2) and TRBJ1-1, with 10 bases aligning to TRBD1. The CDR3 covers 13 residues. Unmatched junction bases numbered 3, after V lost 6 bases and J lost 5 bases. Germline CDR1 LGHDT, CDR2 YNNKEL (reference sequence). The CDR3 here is CASSLGQGTEAFF. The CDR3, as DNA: TGTGCCAGCAGTTTGGGACAGGGGACTGAAGCTTTCTTT.

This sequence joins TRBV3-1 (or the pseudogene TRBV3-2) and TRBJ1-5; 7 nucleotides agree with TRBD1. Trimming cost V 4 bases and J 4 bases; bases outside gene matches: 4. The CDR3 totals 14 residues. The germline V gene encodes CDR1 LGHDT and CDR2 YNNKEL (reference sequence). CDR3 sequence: CASSPDRQNQPQHF. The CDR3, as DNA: TGTGCCAGCAGCCCGGACAGGCAAAATCAGCCCCAGCATTTT.

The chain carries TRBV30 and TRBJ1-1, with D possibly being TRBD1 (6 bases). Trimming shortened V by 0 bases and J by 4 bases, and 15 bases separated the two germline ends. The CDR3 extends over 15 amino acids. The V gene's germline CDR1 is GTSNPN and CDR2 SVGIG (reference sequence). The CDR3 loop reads CAWSVWQGGGTEAFF. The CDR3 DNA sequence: TGTGCCTGGAGTGTTTGGCAGGGAGGGGGCACTGAAGCTTTCTTT. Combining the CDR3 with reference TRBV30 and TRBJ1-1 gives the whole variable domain SQTIHQWPATLVQPVGSPLSLECTVEGTSNPNLYWYRQAAGRGLQLLFYSVGIGQISSEVPQNLSASRPQDRQFILSSKKLLLSDSGFYLCAWSVWQGGGTEAFFGQGTRLTVV.